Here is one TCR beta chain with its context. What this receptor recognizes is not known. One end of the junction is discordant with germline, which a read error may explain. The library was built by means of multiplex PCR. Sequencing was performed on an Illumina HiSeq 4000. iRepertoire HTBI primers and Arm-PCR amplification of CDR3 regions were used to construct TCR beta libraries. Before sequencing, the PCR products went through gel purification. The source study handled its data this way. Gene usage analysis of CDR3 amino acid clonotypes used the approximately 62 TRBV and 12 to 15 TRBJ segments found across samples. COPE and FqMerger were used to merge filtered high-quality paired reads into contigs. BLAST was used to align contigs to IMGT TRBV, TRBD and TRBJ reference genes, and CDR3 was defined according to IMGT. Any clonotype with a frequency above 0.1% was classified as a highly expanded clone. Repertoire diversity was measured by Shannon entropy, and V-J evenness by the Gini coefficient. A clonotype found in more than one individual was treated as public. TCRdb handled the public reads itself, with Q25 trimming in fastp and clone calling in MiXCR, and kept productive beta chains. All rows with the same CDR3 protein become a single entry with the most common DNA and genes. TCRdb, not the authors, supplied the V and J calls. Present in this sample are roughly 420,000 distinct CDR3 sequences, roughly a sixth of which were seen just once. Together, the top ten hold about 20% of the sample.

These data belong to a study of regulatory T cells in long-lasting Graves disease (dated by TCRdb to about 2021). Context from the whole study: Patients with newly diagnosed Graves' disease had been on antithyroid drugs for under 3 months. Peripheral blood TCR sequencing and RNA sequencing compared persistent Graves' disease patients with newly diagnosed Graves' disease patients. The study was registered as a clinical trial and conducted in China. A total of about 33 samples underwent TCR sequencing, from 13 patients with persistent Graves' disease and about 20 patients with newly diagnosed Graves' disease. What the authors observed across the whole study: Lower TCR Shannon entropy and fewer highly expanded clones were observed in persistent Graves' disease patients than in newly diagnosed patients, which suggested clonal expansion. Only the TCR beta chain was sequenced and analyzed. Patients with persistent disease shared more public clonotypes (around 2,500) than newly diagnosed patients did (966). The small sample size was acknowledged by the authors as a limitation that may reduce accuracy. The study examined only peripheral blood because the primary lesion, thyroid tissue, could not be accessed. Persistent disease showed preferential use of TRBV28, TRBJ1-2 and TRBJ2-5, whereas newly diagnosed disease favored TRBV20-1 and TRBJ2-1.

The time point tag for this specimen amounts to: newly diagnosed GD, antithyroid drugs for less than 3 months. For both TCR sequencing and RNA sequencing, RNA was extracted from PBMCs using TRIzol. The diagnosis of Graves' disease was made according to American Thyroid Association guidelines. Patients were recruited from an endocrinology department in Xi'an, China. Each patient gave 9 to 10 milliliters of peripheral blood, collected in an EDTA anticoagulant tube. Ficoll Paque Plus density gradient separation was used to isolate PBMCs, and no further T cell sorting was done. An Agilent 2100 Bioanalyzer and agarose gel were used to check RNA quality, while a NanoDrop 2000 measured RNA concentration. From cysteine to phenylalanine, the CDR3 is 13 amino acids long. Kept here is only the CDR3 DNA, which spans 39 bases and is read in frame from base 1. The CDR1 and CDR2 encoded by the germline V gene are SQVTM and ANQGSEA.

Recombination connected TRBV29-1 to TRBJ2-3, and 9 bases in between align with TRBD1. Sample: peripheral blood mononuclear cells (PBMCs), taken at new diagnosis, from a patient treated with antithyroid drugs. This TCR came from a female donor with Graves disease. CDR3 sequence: CSVEDRGRDMQYF. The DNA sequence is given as TGCAGCGTTGAGGACAGGGGCAGAGATATGCAGTATTTT.